This T cell receptor beta chain was recovered during a study of CD4+ T cells in melanoma. Overall study results and limits: A reported correlation linked neoantigen-specific CD4+ T cells to CD8+, macrophage and B cell function.

Comment on this clone: Its specificity is not known.

Trimming cost V 4 bases and J 10 bases, with 17 bases left between them. The CDR3 spans 14 residues. Germline CDR1 and CDR2: SEHNR and FQNEAQ (reference sequence). Produced via immunoSEQ multiplex PCR; TCRdb's table is partial and in-frame only. The table includes about 11,000 clones, approximately 74% detected once. The receptor was derived from a human donor with melanoma. Source material: cells from a culture (not recorded whether cultured in vitro). The V call is TRBV7-9, the J call TRBJ2-1; possible D gene TRBD2, 6 bases. DNA of the CDR3: TGTGCCAGCAGCTCGACTGGCGGGGCTAGGGAGCAGTTCTTC. Encoded protein: CASSSTGGAREQFF.